This entry lists 9 T cell receptor beta chains sequenced from one sample in a study of T cell responses to AZD1222 COVID-19 vaccine. Clones were sequenced by immunoSEQ multiplex PCR, and TCRdb holds only the in-frame ones, with some missing. Here the sample spans around 170,000 clones, more than 75% being singletons. The sample here was peripheral blood, taken on day 0 of AZD1222 vaccination. These receptors were collected from an adult in good health.

Only one count was recorded for this clone. The chain employs TRBV27 and TRBJ1-6; D remains ambiguous. This CDR3 is built from 19 residues. The V end was cut by 5 bases, the J end by 9 bases, with 29 bases between. From germline, CDR1 is MNHEY and CDR2 SMNVEV (reference sequence). The CDR3, as DNA: TGTGCCAGCAGTCCCATTGCAGGTGTAAACCGTTTGGCGAGTTCACCCCTCCACTTT. This sequence encodes CASSPIAGVNRLASSPLHF.

This clone was seen only a few times. The chain recombines TRBV4-3 with TRBJ1-1; D is perhaps TRBD1 (5 bases). The V end lost 0 bases, the J end lost 2 bases, and 16 bases lay between the germline ends. Germline loops: CDR1 LGHNA, CDR2 YSLEER. The CDR3 contains 17 residues. The CDR3 sequence is CASSQDRRGSHNTEAFF. The CDR3 DNA reads as TGCGCCAGCAGCCAAGATCGGAGGGGATCGCATAACACTGAAGCTTTCTTT.

The CDR3 DNA reads as TGTGCCACTACAGGGGGCGCTTCCCTCTCTGGGGCCAACGTCCTGACTTTC. Translating it yields CATTGGASLSGANVLTF. This chain connects TRBV15 to TRBJ2-6; 9 bases match TRBD1. V was clipped by 9 bases and J by 0 bases; unmatched bases: 9. The CDR3 has 17 amino acids. CDR1 and CDR2 from the germline V gene are LNHNV and YYDKDF (reference sequence).

The chain uses TRBV18 and TRBJ2-1; unclear D gene. This CDR3 has 14 amino acids. The V gene lost 3 bases and the J gene lost 8 bases, with 14 bases spanning the gap. Germline CDR1 and CDR2: KGHSH and LQKENI. The CDR3 DNA follows: TGTGCCAGCTCACCCCTCCCTTCTGGGGATGAGCAGTTCTTC. It translates to CASSPLPSGDEQFF.

CDR3 loop: CASSPRQGDTEAFF. The CDR3 DNA is TGTGCCAGCTCACCTAGACAGGGCGACACTGAAGCTTTCTTT. The rearrangement joins TRBV18 to TRBJ1-1; 7 nucleotides line up with TRBD1. The CDR3 sequence is 14 residues long. V shed 3 bases, J shed 3 bases, and the junction held 4 bases outside the gene matches. Germline V lookup: CDR1 KGHSH, CDR2 LQKENI.

The V and J genes are TRBV9 and TRBJ2-1; D is undetermined. V gave up 3 bases and J gave up 4 bases, with 14 bases separating them. Per the germline V gene, CDR1 is SGDLS and CDR2 is YYNGEE. The length of the CDR3 is 15 residues. The CDR3 protein is CASSDPGLGYNEQFF. In nucleotides, the CDR3 is TGTGCCAGCAGCGACCCCGGTTTGGGGTACAATGAGCAGTTCTTC.

The chain is built from TRBV9 and TRBJ2-3, with no clear D. The CDR3 covers 16 residues. Germline-derived CDR1 and CDR2 are SGDLS and YYNGEE. V gave up 4 bases and J gave up 0 bases, with 15 bases separating them. This CDR3 is CASSSFGSPSTDTQYF. Written as DNA, the CDR3 is TGTGCCAGCAGCTCCTTTGGCAGCCCTAGCACAGATACGCAGTATTTT.

The chain couples TRBV2 to TRBJ2-1, with 11 nucleotides matching TRBD2. V shed 4 bases and J 2 bases; nucleotides not matched to a gene: 16. Germline CDR1 and CDR2: SNHLY and FYNNEI. This CDR3 is 20 amino acids long. In DNA form, the CDR3 reads TGTGCCAGCAGTGGGCCGGAAGGAGGGTGGACTAGCGGGCCCTACAATGAGCAGTTCTTC. This encodes CASSGPEGGWTSGPYNEQFF.

The genes are TRBV12-3 or TRBV12-4 and TRBJ1-2; tentative D call: TRBD1 (5 bases). The CDR3 sequence is 12 residues long. Trimming took 3 bases from V and 4 from J, leaving 6 bases between them. The CDR3 protein is CASSFGAYGYTF. The CDR3, as DNA: TGTGCCAGCAGTTTCGGGGCCTATGGCTACACCTTC.